The 3 T cell receptor beta chains presented below share a single source sample, sequenced in a study of post-analysis software for immune sequencing data. General observations from the study: The study found TRBV5-6, TRBV5-1 and TRBV20-1 among five or six TRBV segments more frequent in patients than controls.

Their target antigens are unknown. The TCR beta cDNA libraries contained unique molecular identifiers. TCRdb redid the calling of the PCR reads with MiXCR, one entry per CDR3 protein. The table has about 540,000 distinct CDR3 sequences, 34% seen once. The sequenced sample consisted of blood. Source of these receptors: a girl younger than 18 with multiple sclerosis.

V and J are TRBV20-1 and TRBJ1-4, with D unresolved. V was pared by 0 bases and J by 8 bases, with 22 bases between. This CDR3 spans 17 amino acids. CDR1 is DFQATT, CDR2 SNEGSKA, per germline (reference sequence). The CDR3: CSARDVKGSGGIEKLFF. As DNA, the CDR3 is TGCAGTGCTAGAGATGTGAAAGGGTCGGGCGGGATAGAAAAACTGTTTTTT.

The chain couples TRBV12-3 or TRBV12-4 to TRBJ1-2, with D possibly matching TRBD1 (6 bases). The CDR3 is 15 amino acids. Trimming took 4 bases from V and 4 from J, leaving 16 bases between them. The CDR3 DNA is TGTGCCAGCAGTTCCGGACAGCTTAGGAGCTATGGCTACACCTTC. Protein: CASSSGQLRSYGYTF.

A remark on this clonotype: At one end, the junction sequence differs from germline, possibly due to a read error. This chain connects TRBV5-1 to TRBJ2-5; D is possibly TRBD1 (6 bases). Looked up from germline, CDR1 is SGHRS and CDR2 is YFSETQ. CDR3 length: 16 residues. CDR3 region: CASSLGGQLVQATQYF. The DNA for the CDR3 is TGCGCCAGCAGCTTGGGGGGACAACTTGTCCAAGCGACCCAGTACTTC.